The clone carrying this T cell receptor (beta chain) was detected a few times. Its antigen is unidentified. Other DNA sequences in the sample encode the same CDR3. The source of the sample is a study of cytomegalovirus exposure and HLA in healthy donors. Study outcomes and limitations: When presence/absence was analysed, sequencing depth was taken to be roughly uniform across donors.

V lost 0 bases, J lost 5 bases, and 9 bases lay in between. In germline, CDR1 is SGDLS, CDR2 YYNGEE. The CDR3 extends over 14 amino acids. The PCR made use of 60 Vbeta and 13 Jbeta primers. Some clones are missing from TCRdb's copy, which holds only in-frame ones; the method was immunoSEQ multiplex PCR. The table lists over 80,000 clones, roughly 70% of them singletons. The rearrangement uses TRBV9 and TRBJ2-1; no reliable D call. Sequences were obtained from PBMCs. This TCR was recovered from a man aged 40-49 years in good health and CMV-seronegative. CDR3 nucleotide sequence: TGTGCCAGCAGCGTAGTTTCCAGAAACAATGAGCAGTTCTTC. Translating gives CASSVVSRNNEQFF.